The source of this T cell receptor (beta chain) is a study of molecular identifiers for immune sequencing clone quantification. The study, taken as a whole, reports: Sharing of a barcode by identical TCR molecules could cause highly expanded clone sizes to be underestimated. Spiked TCR RNA from one Jurkat cell reportedly showed up when mixed among around 1 million naive cells.

Listed TCR primers, together with previously described methods, were used for the bulk TCR libraries. MiXCR, run by TCRdb on the PCR reads, gives a single entry per CDR3 protein. Among some 580,000 distinct CDR3 sequences listed, about 25% were seen once. The V and J ends lost 6 bases and 5 bases, in that order; junction bases with no gene match: 7. The CDR3 loop spans 14 amino acids. CDR1 and CDR2 (germline): MNHEY, SVGEGT. Naive CD8 T cells were sorted as CD8+CD4-CCR7+CD45RA+. The sample holds many counts of this clonotype. What it binds is not known. The sequence came from a human donor in good health. Some libraries in this study had Jurkat cell RNA spiked in. V is TRBV6-2 or TRBV6-3 and J is TRBJ1-1, with 9 bases aligning to TRBD1. The material sequenced was naive CD8+ T cells from blood, with Jurkat cell RNA spiked in. Sample subset: FACS-sorted CD8+CD4-CCR7+CD45RA+ naive T cells. CDR3 protein: CASRGQGLLTEAFF. The CDR3 DNA sequence: TGTGCCAGCAGAGGACAGGGGCTCCTAACTGAAGCTTTCTTT.